Presented here are 21 T cell receptor beta chains from one specimen sequenced in a study of blood T cell repertoires in COVID-19. TCRdb's copy holds only in-frame clones and misses some; the assay was immunoSEQ multiplex PCR. The sample contains 290,000 or so clones, approximately 91% of which appear only once. The sequencing sample was made of peripheral blood. Receptors were obtained from a young woman with COVID-19, enrolled during active disease.

The chain uses TRBV30 and TRBJ1-5; 7 bases map to TRBD1. The CDR3 loop spans 17 amino acids. Trimming cost V 3 bases and J 7 bases; bases outside gene matches: 18. Germline CDR1 GTSNPN, CDR2 SVGIG (reference sequence). In DNA, the CDR3 is TGTGCCTGGAGCCGGGACAGCCCTAATCTTAGTGTCCAGCCCCAGCATTTT. Translating it yields CAWSRDSPNLSVQPQHF.

The J gene is TRBJ2-7, the V gene TRBV28, with D possibly being TRBD2 (5 bases). With 3 bases removed from V and 2 bases from J, the gap between germline ends came to 11 bases. The CDR3 length is 14 residues. Per germline, CDR1 MDHEN and CDR2 SYDVKM. The CDR3 reads CASSFFRETYEQYF. The CDR3 DNA sequence: TGTGCCAGCAGTTTCTTTCGGGAAACCTACGAGCAGTACTTC.

This chain links TRBV28 with TRBJ2-5; 8 bases fit TRBD1. From germline, CDR1 is MDHEN and CDR2 SYDVKM. This CDR3 is built from 15 residues. The V and J ends lost 3 bases and 3 bases, in that order; junction bases with no gene match: 6. CDR3 DNA sequence: TGTGCCAGCAGTTTCGGGCAGGGGGCGAAAGAGACCCAGTACTTC. It encodes CASSFGQGAKETQYF.

Only one count was recorded for this clone. The chain links TRBV3-1 (or the pseudogene TRBV3-2) to TRBJ2-3; 8 nucleotides align to TRBD2. The CDR3 is made up of 15 amino acids. The V gene end was trimmed by 4 bases and the J gene end by 4 bases; junction bases not matched to a gene: 7. The V gene's germline CDR1 is LGHDT and CDR2 YNNKEL (reference sequence). This chain's CDR3 is CASSPWGGRSDTQYF. CDR3 nucleotides: TGTGCCAGCAGCCCTTGGGGCGGGAGGTCAGATACGCAGTATTTT.

The chain carries TRBV5-6 and TRBJ1-2, with D unresolved. The CDR3 is 11 amino acids. Trimming removed 0 bases at V and 8 bases at J, with 5 bases between. From germline, CDR1 is SGHDT and CDR2 YYEEEE. The CDR3 DNA reads as TGTGCCAGCAGCTTGGGAGGGGGCTACACCTTC. Residues: CASSLGGGYTF. The complete variable domain, with remaining parts taken from reference TRBV5-6 and TRBJ1-2, reads DAGVTQSPTHLIKTRGQQVTLRCSPKSGHDTVSWYQQALGQGPQFIFQYYEEEERQRGNFPDRFSGHQFPNYSSELNVNALLLGDSALYLCASSLGGGYTFGSGTRLTVV.

The CDR3 DNA reads as TGTGCCAGTAGGAGGACAGGCGGCGAGCAGTACTTC. Amino acids: CASRRTGGEQYF. The V call is TRBV19, the J call TRBJ2-7, with 7 bases aligning to TRBD1. Germline V CDR1 and CDR2: LNHDA, SQIVND (reference sequence). The CDR3 runs to 12 residues. V lost 6 bases to trimming and J lost 6 bases; unmatched junction nucleotides: 5. Combining the CDR3 with reference TRBV19 and TRBJ2-7 gives the whole variable domain DGGITQSPKYLFRKEGQNVTLSCEQNLNHDAMYWYRQDPGQGLRLIYYSQIVNDFQKGDIAEGYSVSREKKESFPLTVTSAQKNPTAFYLCASRRTGGEQYFGPGTRLTVT.

This clone was seen a few times. This chain joins TRBV19 and TRBJ2-7; no reliable D call. Trimming took 4 bases from V and 0 from J, leaving 10 bases between them. Germline V gives CDR1 LNHDA, CDR2 SQIVND (reference sequence). The CDR3 runs to 14 residues. The CDR3 DNA follows: TGTGCCAGTAGTACCAGGCTCTACTCCTACGAGCAGTACTTC. It translates to CASSTRLYSYEQYF.

The chain combines TRBV14 with TRBJ2-7; TRBD1 matches 11 bases. J gave up 0 bases and V 3 bases, and 1 base lay outside the gene matches. The CDR3 loop spans 15 amino acids. The V gene's germline CDR1 is SGHDN and CDR2 FVKESK. This chain's CDR3 is CASSHGTGGSYEQYF. CDR3 nucleotides: TGTGCCAGCAGCCACGGGACAGGGGGCTCCTACGAGCAGTACTTC.

This clone was seen a single time. The chain is built from TRBV3-1 (or the pseudogene TRBV3-2) and TRBJ2-1; 12 bases map to TRBD2. After removal of 3 bases from V and 5 bases from J, the junction contained 5 bases not matched to a gene. The germline CDR1 and CDR2 sequences are LGHDT and YNNKEL (reference sequence). The CDR3 contains 16 residues. CDR3 bases: TGTGCCAGCAGCCAGACTAGCGGGAGTTTCCACAATGAGCAGTTCTTC. This codes for CASSQTSGSFHNEQFF.

The chain couples TRBV28 to TRBJ2-7; D is unclear. This CDR3 has 16 residues. V was trimmed by 2 bases and J by 1 base, leaving 15 bases between them. Per germline, CDR1 MDHEN and CDR2 SYDVKM. In DNA, the CDR3 is TGTGCCAGCAGTTTACCTACCCTGGGCAGTTCCTACGAGCAGTACTTC. Amino acids: CASSLPTLGSSYEQYF. Full variable domain (missing parts from reference TRBV28 and TRBJ2-7): DVKVTQSSRYLVKRTGEKVFLECVQDMDHENMFWYRQDPGLGLRLIYFSYDVKMKEKGDIPEGYSVSREKKERFSLILESASTNQTSMYLCASSLPTLGSSYEQYFGPGTRLTVT.

The chain carries TRBV14 and TRBJ1-2; no clear D. Germline V CDR1 and CDR2: SGHDN, FVKESK. Trimming stripped 1 base from V and 2 bases from J, with 8 bases between. The CDR3 sequence is 14 residues long. The CDR3 region is CASSQASGNYGYTF. DNA of the CDR3: TGTGCCAGCAGCCAAGCTTCCGGGAACTATGGCTACACCTTC.

This chain connects TRBV27 to TRBJ1-1; TRBD1 agrees at 11 bases. This CDR3 is built from 17 residues. Unmatched junction bases numbered 8, after V lost 2 bases and J lost 3 bases. Per germline, CDR1 MNHEY and CDR2 SMNVEV (reference sequence). DNA for the CDR3: TGTGCCAGCAGTTTAGTCCCCGGACAGGGGGCGGACACTGAAGCTTTCTTT. Its protein is CASSLVPGQGADTEAFF.

The table lists this clone with a count of one. The J gene is TRBJ1-6, the V gene TRBV9; D not certain. The ends were cut back, 0 bases at V and 0 bases at J, with 13 bases in the middle. The CDR3 runs 18 residues. Per germline, CDR1 SGDLS and CDR2 YYNGEE. The CDR3 sequence is CASSVGQEPSSYNSPLHF. The CDR3 nucleotides are TGTGCCAGCAGCGTAGGGCAGGAACCCAGCTCCTATAATTCACCCCTCCACTTT.

This sequence joins TRBV6-5 and TRBJ1-2, with 8 bases identical to TRBD1. V lost 5 bases to trimming and J lost 4 bases; unmatched junction nucleotides: 9. From germline, CDR1 is MNHEY and CDR2 SVGAGI. The CDR3 length is 15 residues. CDR3 coding DNA: TGTGCCAGCAGTCGAACAGGGGGGTCGGGCTATGGCTACACCTTC. Translating it yields CASSRTGGSGYGYTF.

V gene TRBV11-2 combines with J gene TRBJ1-4, with 8 bases fitting TRBD1. This CDR3 is built from 14 residues. The V gene end was trimmed by 4 bases and the J gene end by 7 bases; junction bases not matched to a gene: 5. Germline CDR1 SGHAT, CDR2 FQNNGV. The CDR3 protein is CASSSYRGSEKLFF. In DNA, the CDR3 is TGTGCCAGCAGCTCTTACAGGGGGAGTGAAAAACTGTTTTTT.

The chain links TRBV11-3 to TRBJ2-3, with 7 nucleotides matching TRBD1. V gave up 4 bases and J gave up 0 bases; unmatched junction bases: 7. This CDR3 has 16 amino acids. Looked up from germline, CDR1 is SGHNT and CDR2 is YENEEA. CDR3 loop: CASSSSTGSSTDTQYF. In DNA form, the CDR3 reads TGTGCCAGCAGCTCTTCGACAGGGTCTAGCACAGATACGCAGTATTTT.

This chain joins TRBV6-1 and TRBJ2-7; possibly TRBD1 for D (6 bases). Trimming took 1 base from V and 3 from J, leaving 13 bases between them. From germline, CDR1 is MNHNS and CDR2 SASEGT. This CDR3 contains 15 residues. The DNA of the CDR3 is TGTGCCAGCAGTGAAGGCGAGACAGGCTACTACGAGCAGTACTTC. Its protein product is CASSEGETGYYEQYF.

The rearrangement uses TRBV6-6 and TRBJ1-3; the D gene is possibly TRBD1 (5 bases). Trimming removed 5 bases from V and 3 bases from J, with 8 bases in between. In germline, CDR1 is MNHNY, CDR2 SVGAGI (reference sequence). The CDR3 is 13 residues long. The CDR3 is CASSRDSGNTIYF. Written as DNA, the CDR3 is TGTGCCAGCAGTCGCGACAGTGGAAACACCATATATTTT.

This chain links TRBV5-1 with TRBJ1-6; D ambiguous. The germline V gene has CDR1 SGHRS and CDR2 YFSETQ. This CDR3 contains 15 residues. Trimming took off 0 bases at V and 5 bases at J, with 9 bases between the two ends. CDR3 residues: CASSLGTEDNSPLHF. In DNA, the CDR3 is TGCGCCAGCAGCTTGGGGACGGAGGATAATTCACCCCTCCACTTT.

The V and J genes are TRBV19 and TRBJ2-5, with a tentative D call TRBD2 (5 bases). The CDR3 extends over 14 amino acids. Germline CDR1 reads LNHDA; CDR2 reads SQIVND (reference sequence). Trimming pared 3 bases from V and 3 bases from J, leaving 11 bases between. The CDR3 nucleotides read TGTGCCAGTAGTATGCCGGGGATTGAAGAGACCCAGTACTTC. Amino acid sequence: CASSMPGIEETQYF.

This chain joins TRBV5-8 and TRBJ2-7; 11 bases are a match to TRBD2. J lost 5 bases, V lost 3 bases, and 19 bases had no gene match. The germline V gene has CDR1 SGHTS and CDR2 YDEGEE. The CDR3 is 19 residues long. For the CDR3, the DNA is TGTGCCAGCAGCTACCCCGGGAAGATAGCGGGAGGGTTATTGAACGAGCAGTACTTC. It is translated as CASSYPGKIAGGLLNEQYF.